One and the same sample provided the 2 T cell receptor beta chains below, sequenced in a study of blood T cell repertoires in COVID-19. Data came from immunoSEQ multiplex PCR; TCRdb stores just in-frame clones and leaves some out. This sample carries 250,000 to 300,000 clones, about nine tenths of them seen once, and the ten largest clones take 1.7%. Sequences were obtained from PBMCs or T cells enriched from blood (not recorded which). These receptors were obtained from a woman in her 40s who had recovered from COVID-19.

The DNA of the CDR3 is TGTGCCAGCAGCTTAGATCAGTGGTCTGAAGCTTTCTTT. Amino acid sequence: CASSLDQWSEAFF. V usage is TRBV11-2 and J usage is TRBJ1-1; D is uncertain. The CDR3 contains 13 residues. CDR1 and CDR2 (germline): SGHAT, FQNNGV. Trimming took off 0 bases at V and 6 bases at J, with 8 bases between the two ends.

Only a few counts were recorded for this clone. The rearrangement links TRBV18 to TRBJ1-5; 7 positions match TRBD1. Losses at the gene ends were 3 bases for V and 6 bases for J; bases not matched to a gene: 8. The germline V gene has CDR1 KGHSH and CDR2 LQKENI. CDR3 length equals 15 residues. The CDR3, as DNA: TGTGCCAGCTCACCTACCGACAGGGCTGGTCAGCCCCAGCATTTT. Translation: CASSPTDRAGQPQHF.